This T cell receptor beta chain is drawn from a study of blood T cell repertoires in COVID-19. Whole-study context: Whether acute or convalescent, the COVID-19 samples came from the United States, Italy and Spain. In each case, the material was cDNA or gDNA derived from T cells, B-cell-depleted T cells, or PBMCs.

It was during active infection that Seattle patients were enrolled and then longitudinally followed. This clone was detected only once. Clones were sequenced by immunoSEQ multiplex PCR, and TCRdb holds only the in-frame ones, with some missing. The sample carries over 250,000 clones, more than 85% recorded once. The TCR was taken from a woman between 25 and 40 years old with COVID-19, enrolled during active disease. Sequenced sample: peripheral blood.

In nucleotides, the CDR3 is TGTGCCTGGAGTAACGGCGGCTCTGGAAACACCATATATTTT. Its protein product is CAWSNGGSGNTIYF. This sequence joins TRBV30 and TRBJ1-3; no reliable D call. The CDR3 is made up of 14 amino acids. The V and J ends lost 2 bases and 0 bases respectively, with 8 bases between them. Germline loops: CDR1 GTSNPN, CDR2 SVGIG (reference sequence).